One sample yielded the 10 T cell receptor beta chains listed below, sequenced in a study of shared clonotypes between healthy human individuals. The method was immunoSEQ multiplex PCR; TCRdb's version includes in-frame clones alone and lacks a portion of them. This sample yields some 1.5 million clones, of which approximately 96% are seen a single time; 0.95% to 1.5% belongs to the top ten. Sequences were obtained from naive CD4+ T cells sorted from blood. The subset was: CD45RA+ positively selected. The receptors were sampled from a young man in good health.

V gene TRBV7-9 combines with J gene TRBJ1-1, with 7 bases matching TRBD1. CDR1 SEHNR and CDR2 FQNEAQ come from the germline V gene (reference sequence). Losses at the gene ends were 4 bases for V and 4 bases for J; bases not matched to a gene: 9. This CDR3 is built from 15 residues. CDR3 region: CASSSYGQASTEAFF. CDR3 DNA sequence: TGTGCCAGCAGCTCGTACGGACAGGCTTCCACTGAAGCTTTCTTT.

This chain uses TRBV5-1 with TRBJ2-7; 12 bases are a match to TRBD2. The CDR3 is 18 residues long. Germline-derived CDR1 and CDR2 are SGHRS and YFSETQ. V lost 0 bases, J lost 2 bases, and 9 bases stayed unmatched. CDR3 sequence (DNA): TGCGCCAGCAGCTTGGAGACTAGCGGGAGTACGATCACCTACGAGCAGTACTTC. As protein: CASSLETSGSTITYEQYF.

The V gene is TRBV5-4, the J gene TRBJ2-1, with D perhaps matching TRBD1 or TRBD2 (5 bases each). Trimming stripped 0 bases from V and 8 bases from J, with 12 bases between. This CDR3 has 14 amino acids. The germline V gene encodes CDR1 SGHNT and CDR2 YYREEE (reference sequence). CDR3 sequence: CASSLDDLGDEQFF. The CDR3 DNA reads as TGTGCCAGCAGCTTGGATGACTTGGGGGATGAGCAGTTCTTC.

The V and J genes are TRBV28 and TRBJ2-7, with 8 nucleotides matching TRBD1. The length of the CDR3 is 14 residues. The V gene's germline CDR1 is MDHEN and CDR2 SYDVKM. Unmatched junction bases numbered 7, after V lost 5 bases and J lost 4 bases. CDR3 residues: CASSIPGGWYEQYF. The CDR3 region has the DNA TGTGCCAGCAGTATCCCAGGGGGCTGGTACGAGCAGTACTTC.

The gene calls are TRBV7-9 and TRBJ1-5; 10 bases are a match to TRBD1. CDR1 and CDR2 from the germline V gene are SEHNR and FQNEAQ (reference sequence). The junction had 2 bases not matched to a gene; V was cut back by 3 bases and J by 3 bases. The CDR3 contains 15 residues. In DNA, the CDR3 is TGTGCCAGCAGCTTTGGGACAGGGGTCAATCAGCCCCAGCATTTT. Translated: CASSFGTGVNQPQHF.

The rearrangement uses TRBV7-9 and TRBJ2-5; the match to TRBD2 covers 10 bases. Germline CDR1 is SEHNR and CDR2 is FQNEAQ (reference sequence). V lost 2 bases and J lost 4; bases outside the gene matches: 7. This CDR3 is built from 16 residues. CDR3 sequence reads: CASSLRSGRARETQYF. As DNA, the CDR3 is TGTGCCAGCAGCTTACGAAGCGGGAGGGCCCGAGAGACCCAGTACTTC.

In regard to this clone: The identical CDR3 is also encoded by other nucleotide sequences in the sample. The rearrangement joins TRBV7-9 to TRBJ1-4; D is unresolved. The CDR3 is 11 residues long. Between the trimmed V and J ends, which lost 2 bases and 8 bases, there was a span of 3 bases. Per the germline V gene, CDR1 is SEHNR and CDR2 is FQNEAQ (reference sequence). CDR3 amino acids: CASSLNEKLFF. The CDR3 region has the DNA TGTGCCAGCAGCTTAAACGAAAAACTGTTTTTT.

The V gene is TRBV10-1, the J gene TRBJ2-5, with TRBD2 identical over 11 bases. The trim removed 0 bases at V and 7 bases at J, leaving 4 bases unmatched. Germline assignment: CDR1 WNHNN and CDR2 SYGVQD (reference sequence). This CDR3 has 15 amino acids. The DNA for the CDR3 is TGCGCCAGCAGTGAGTCGACTAGCGGGAAAGGGACCCAGTACTTC. Its protein product is CASSESTSGKGTQYF.

V is TRBV18 and J is TRBJ2-1; unclear D gene. From germline, CDR1 is KGHSH and CDR2 LQKENI. The CDR3 covers 14 residues. The ends were cut back, 4 bases at V and 16 bases at J, with 23 bases in the middle. CDR3 bases: TGTGCCAGCTCACGGAGCAGTGGCCAGGCAGGATTCTTCTTC. Protein sequence: CASSRSSGQAGFFF.

About this clone itself: Just one base apart from a much larger clone, this may be a read error. The sample has other DNA sequences that encode this CDR3 too. V usage is TRBV6-1 and J usage is TRBJ2-7; no clear D gene. The CDR3 loop spans 10 amino acids. The germline V and J ends were trimmed by 6 bases and 3 bases, with 3 bases remaining between them. From germline, CDR1 is MNHNS and CDR2 SASEGT. The chain's CDR3 is CASSDYEQYF. CDR3 bases: TGTGCCAGCAGCGACTACGAGCAGTACTTC.